The rows below give T cell receptor beta chains drawn from one sample of a study of blood T cell repertoires in COVID-19. The method was immunoSEQ multiplex PCR; TCRdb's version includes in-frame clones alone and lacks a portion of them. This sample has more than 110,000 clones, with about nine tenths found just once. The sequenced material came from peripheral blood. Source of these receptors: a woman of 80 years or more with acute or convalescent COVID-19. Each CDR3 is given with its conserved first and last residue. The D gene is left open where the match is weak. Size is stated for part of the rows, as once, few or many counts, or as a class when the clone is expanded.

D gene: -; J gene: TRBJ2-7; clone size: once; V gene: TRBV12-3/TRBV12-4; CDR3 protein: CASSFAGYEQYF; CDR3 DNA: TGTGCCAGCAGTTTCGCAGGGTACGAGCAGTACTTC
D gene: -; J gene: TRBJ2-5; clone size: -; V gene: TRBV2; CDR3 protein: CASSEQSKETQYF; CDR3 DNA: TGTGCCAGCAGTGAGCAGTCAAAAGAGACCCAGTACTTC
D gene: TRBD2; J gene: TRBJ2-1; clone size: -; V gene: TRBV19; CDR3 protein: CASTPVAGDNEQFF; CDR3 DNA: TGTGCCAGTACCCCGGTAGCGGGGGACAATGAGCAGTTCTTC
D gene: -; J gene: TRBJ2-3; clone size: -; V gene: TRBV7-3; CDR3 protein: CASANLGGSTDTQYF; CDR3 DNA: TGTGCCAGCGCAAACCTGGGGGGTAGTACAGATACGCAGTATTTT
D gene: -; J gene: TRBJ1-1; clone size: -; V gene: TRBV18; CDR3 protein: CASSPLAKNTEAFF; CDR3 DNA: TGTGCCAGCTCACCCTTGGCAAAGAACACTGAAGCTTTCTTT
D gene: TRBD2; J gene: TRBJ2-1; clone size: -; V gene: TRBV11-2; CDR3 protein: CASSLVGGGSSYNEQFF; CDR3 DNA: TGTGCCAGCAGCTTAGTTGGGGGGGGTAGCTCCTACAATGAGCAGTTCTTC
D gene: -; J gene: TRBJ2-6; clone size: -; V gene: TRBV3-1/TRBV3-2; CDR3 protein: CASSLTPSGANVLTF; CDR3 DNA: TGTGCCAGCAGCCTCACTCCCTCTGGGGCCAACGTCCTGACTTTC
D gene: TRBD1; J gene: TRBJ1-6; clone size: -; V gene: TRBV7-6; CDR3 protein: CASSLRGRFDSPLHF; CDR3 DNA: TGTGCCAGCAGCTTAAGGGGGCGCTTTGATTCACCCCTCCACTTT
D gene: -; J gene: TRBJ1-6; clone size: -; V gene: TRBV7-2; CDR3 protein: CASSSREGINSPLHF; CDR3 DNA: TGTGCCAGCAGCTCTCGGGAGGGCATTAATTCACCCCTCCACTTT
D gene: TRBD1; J gene: TRBJ1-1; clone size: -; V gene: TRBV18; CDR3 protein: CASSPDRVGTEAFF; CDR3 DNA: TGTGCCAGCTCACCAGACAGGGTTGGCACTGAAGCTTTCTTT
D gene: -; J gene: TRBJ1-2; clone size: -; V gene: TRBV15; CDR3 protein: CATSRTTSYGYTF; CDR3 DNA: TGTGCCACCAGCAGGACAACCAGCTATGGCTACACCTTC
D gene: -; J gene: TRBJ2-7; clone size: few; V gene: TRBV11-2; CDR3 protein: CASSFSGFAYEQYF; CDR3 DNA: TGTGCCAGCAGCTTTTCGGGGTTCGCCTACGAGCAGTACTTC